Shown below are 6 T cell receptor beta chains from a single sample sequenced in a study of cytomegalovirus exposure and HLA in healthy donors. PCR was performed using 60 Vbeta and 13 Jbeta primers. The protocol was immunoSEQ multiplex PCR, while the TCRdb copy is restricted to in-frame clones and leaves out a portion. The table includes 120,000 to 150,000 clones, around four fifths detected once. Source material: PBMCs. The receptors derive from a boy between 2 and 10 years old in good health and CMV-seronegative.

The chain links TRBV5-4 to TRBJ2-7, with D possibly matching TRBD2 (5 bases). CDR1 and CDR2 from the germline V gene are SGHNT and YYREEE (reference sequence). This CDR3 spans 19 amino acids. V was shortened by 4 bases and J by 4 bases, with 30 bases between the two germline ends. The CDR3 DNA sequence: TGTGCCAGCAGCGATGGAGACGTAGCGATACTCTATAGAGGTTACGAGCAGTACTTC. Protein: CASSDGDVAILYRGYEQYF.

The V call is TRBV28, the J call TRBJ2-7; D uncertain. CDR3 length: 14 residues. The V gene lost 2 bases and the J gene lost 3 bases, with 11 bases spanning the gap. Germline CDR1 is MDHEN and CDR2 is SYDVKM. DNA of the CDR3: TGTGCCAGCAGTTTACTCGCGGTGGGCTACGAGCAGTACTTC. Translation gives CASSLLAVGYEQYF.

This clone came up once. A read error may account for a junction end that differs from germline. The chain is built from TRBV7-9 and TRBJ2-2; 8 nucleotides match TRBD2. Per the germline V gene, CDR1 is SEHNR and CDR2 is FQNEAQ (reference sequence). The CDR3 sequence is 14 residues long. The CDR3 reads CSSSSRGGTGELFF. CDR3 sequence (DNA): TGTTCCAGCAGCTCTCGGGGGGGCACCGGGGAGCTGTTTTTT.

V gene TRBV6-5 combines with J gene TRBJ2-7; possible D gene TRBD1, 7 bases. V lost 2 bases and J lost 0, with 11 bases in between. The CDR3 runs to 15 residues. CDR1 and CDR2 from the germline V gene are MNHEY and SVGAGI. CDR3 coding DNA: TGTGCCAGCAGTTACGCGGGACAGATCTCCTACGAGCAGTACTTC. It translates to CASSYAGQISYEQYF.

The chain employs TRBV15 and TRBJ2-2; no reliable D call. V was shortened by 0 bases and J by 7 bases, with 9 bases between the two germline ends. The CDR3 is made up of 14 amino acids. CDR1 and CDR2 from the germline V gene are LNHNV and YYDKDF (reference sequence). CDR3 protein: CATSRDLLVGELFF. CDR3 DNA sequence: TGTGCCACCAGCAGAGATCTCTTAGTCGGGGAGCTGTTTTTT.

The chain combines TRBV6-5 with TRBJ2-1; D is perhaps TRBD1 (6 bases). V dropped 0 bases and J dropped 6 bases, with 6 bases sitting between them. This CDR3 has 13 residues. Germline V lookup: CDR1 MNHEY, CDR2 SVGAGI. Here the CDR3 reads CASSYSRGNEQFF. The DNA of the CDR3 is TGTGCCAGCAGTTACTCCAGGGGCAATGAGCAGTTCTTC.